These 26 T cell receptor beta chains came from one sample sequenced in a study of cytomegalovirus exposure and HLA in healthy donors. Vbeta (60) and Jbeta (13) primers were used in the PCR. The protocol was immunoSEQ multiplex PCR, while the TCRdb copy is restricted to in-frame clones and leaves out a portion. The profile shows 200,000 or so clones, around 79% of them singletons. The sequenced sample was PBMCs. These receptors were taken from a male donor in good health and CMV-seropositive.

Turning to this clone: The junction departs from germline at one end; a sequencing error may be responsible. This sample includes further DNA sequences coding for the same CDR3. The chain employs TRBV5-6 and TRBJ2-7; no clear D. The CDR3 runs 14 residues. Germline V gives CDR1 SGHDT, CDR2 YYEEEE. The chain's CDR3 is CASSLVAGAYEQYF. CDR3 DNA sequence: TGCGCCAGCAGCTTGGTCGCAGGCGCCTACGAGCAGTACTTC.

V usage is TRBV7-8 and J usage is TRBJ2-2; D unresolved. The germline V gene encodes CDR1 SGHVS and CDR2 FQNEAQ. V lost 3 bases, J lost 6 bases, and 5 bases lay in between. The CDR3 runs to 12 residues. CDR3: CASSFIAGELFF. The CDR3 region has the DNA TGTGCCAGCAGCTTTATCGCCGGGGAGCTGTTTTTT.

In this sample, this clone turned up a few times. V is TRBV5-1 and J is TRBJ1-1; D not resolved. The CDR3 sequence is 14 residues long. With 3 bases removed from V and 2 bases from J, the gap between germline ends came to 11 bases. Germline V gives CDR1 SGHRS, CDR2 YFSETQ. The CDR3 coding sequence is TGCGCCAGCAGCTGGCGGACGGGAAACACTGAAGCTTTCTTT. Encoded protein: CASSWRTGNTEAFF.

The chain links TRBV9 to TRBJ2-5; 9 bases agree with TRBD2. Germline CDR1 reads SGDLS; CDR2 reads YYNGEE. The CDR3 is 15 residues long. V was clipped by 3 bases and J by 5 bases; unmatched bases: 8. The CDR3 coding sequence is TGTGCCAGCAGCGGACCCTATAGCGGGAGTGAGACCCAGTACTTC. This codes for CASSGPYSGSETQYF.

Only one count was recorded for this clone. J is TRBJ2-4 and V is TRBV9; D is perhaps TRBD2 (5 bases). Germline CDR1 SGDLS, CDR2 YYNGEE. V lost 4 bases and J 8 bases, leaving 13 bases between the germline ends. This CDR3 spans 13 amino acids. The DNA of the CDR3 is TGTGCCAGCAGCCGGTCGGGATCGGACATTCAGTACTTC. It encodes CASSRSGSDIQYF.

The genes are TRBV5-1 and TRBJ1-1, with D possibly being TRBD1 (6 bases). The V and J ends lost 0 bases and 3 bases respectively, with 9 bases between them. This CDR3 contains 14 residues. The germline V gene encodes CDR1 SGHRS and CDR2 YFSETQ. For the CDR3, the DNA is TGCGCCAGCAGCTTGGAGGGGGGGCACACTGAAGCTTTCTTT. It is translated as CASSLEGGHTEAFF.

The rearrangement joins TRBV27 to TRBJ1-5; D is ambiguous. This CDR3 spans 14 amino acids. Between the trimmed V and J ends, which lost 3 bases and 1 base, there was a span of 7 bases. Germline V gene lookup returns CDR1 MNHEY and CDR2 SMNVEV (reference sequence). CDR3 sequence: CASSFSLSNQPQHF. Here the CDR3 DNA reads TGTGCCAGCAGTTTCTCTCTGAGCAATCAGCCCCAGCATTTT.

This clone has a handful of counts. The chain employs TRBV5-4 and TRBJ2-7; D uncertain. Trimming removed 4 bases at V and 5 bases at J, with 13 bases between. The CDR3 length is 13 residues. The germline gives CDR1 SGHNT, CDR2 YYREEE (reference sequence). The CDR3, as DNA: TGTGCCAGCAGCCCTGGCAGGCTAAACGAGCAGTACTTC. Encoded protein: CASSPGRLNEQYF.

CDR3 nucleotides: TGTGCCAGCAGCGGGACGGGGGGCACTGAAGCTTTCTTT. Translating it yields CASSGTGGTEAFF. The chain links TRBV9 to TRBJ1-1; D might be TRBD1 (5 bases). Per the germline V gene, CDR1 is SGDLS and CDR2 is YYNGEE. V gave up 3 bases and J gave up 4 bases, with 10 bases separating them. The CDR3 length is 13 residues.

The DNA for the CDR3 is TGTGCCAGCAATACCGGGACAGCGTCCTACAATGAGCAGTTCTTC. Encoded protein: CASNTGTASYNEQFF. The chain recombines TRBV6-1 with TRBJ2-1; 7 bases align to TRBD1. Per germline, CDR1 MNHNS and CDR2 SASEGT. Trimming cost V 7 bases and J 1 base; bases outside gene matches: 7. The CDR3 runs 15 residues.

V and J are TRBV28 and TRBJ2-7, with 10 positions matching TRBD2. The CDR3 is 15 residues long. The germline CDR1 and CDR2 sequences are MDHEN and SYDVKM. V lost 6 bases to trimming and J lost 2 bases; unmatched junction nucleotides: 7. Written as DNA, the CDR3 is TGTGCCAGCAGGCCGGGTAGCGGGGGGACCTACGAGCAGTACTTC. The encoded protein is CASRPGSGGTYEQYF.

This chain joins TRBV28 and TRBJ2-5; 8 nucleotides align to TRBD2. Near its end, the DNA agrees better with TRBJ2-7, so the J call may be wrong. The CDR3 runs 15 residues. Germline V CDR1 and CDR2: MDHEN, SYDVKM. The CDR3 DNA reads TGTGCCAGCAATGAGGCGGGGGGTTCCACCTACGAGCAGTACTTC. This sequence encodes CASNEAGGSTYEQYF.

J is TRBJ1-1 and V is TRBV7-2, with a weak D call TRBD1 (5 bases). V was clipped by 3 bases and J by 1 base, with 12 bases between them. This CDR3 is built from 15 residues. Germline V lookup: CDR1 SGHTA, CDR2 FQGNSA. CDR3 protein: CASSLALGGNTEAFF. CDR3 DNA: TGTGCCAGCAGCTTGGCGCTCGGGGGGAACACTGAAGCTTTCTTT.

This chain links TRBV28 with TRBJ2-7; TRBD1 agrees at 7 bases. Germline CDR1 is MDHEN and CDR2 is SYDVKM. Unmatched junction bases numbered 5, after V lost 7 bases and J lost 5 bases. The length of the CDR3 is 12 residues. The CDR3 protein is CASKLQGNEQYF. CDR3 DNA: TGTGCCAGCAAACTACAGGGGAACGAGCAGTACTTC.

This chain joins TRBV27 and TRBJ2-7; 8 nucleotides agree with TRBD2. Germline CDR1 and CDR2: MNHEY and SMNVEV (reference sequence). Unmatched junction bases numbered 12, after V lost 6 bases and J lost 2 bases. The CDR3 length is 16 residues. CDR3 in amino acids: CASSHRRAGDPYEQYF. Here the CDR3 DNA reads TGTGCCAGCAGCCACCGGAGAGCGGGGGACCCCTACGAGCAGTACTTC.

This chain uses TRBV5-1 with TRBJ2-5, with 7 bases that match TRBD1. This CDR3 region has 15 residues. V shed 4 bases and J 2 bases; nucleotides not matched to a gene: 8. Per the germline V gene, CDR1 is SGHRS and CDR2 is YFSETQ. CDR3 sequence: CASSIAGTVQETQYF. The CDR3 bases are TGCGCCAGCAGCATCGCCGGGACAGTACAAGAGACCCAGTACTTC.

V gene TRBV9 combines with J gene TRBJ2-3, with 8 bases matching TRBD2. V shed 5 bases, J shed 0 bases, and the junction held 5 bases outside the gene matches. The CDR3 runs 15 residues. CDR1 SGDLS and CDR2 YYNGEE come from the germline V gene. CDR3 region: CASSGRGASTDTQYF. CDR3 bases: TGTGCCAGCAGTGGGCGGGGGGCTAGCACAGATACGCAGTATTTT.

The chain couples TRBV19 to TRBJ1-4; no reliable D call. Trimming stripped 5 bases from V and 6 bases from J, with 16 bases between. Germline V lookup: CDR1 LNHDA, CDR2 SQIVND (reference sequence). The CDR3 runs to 15 residues. This CDR3 reads CASSPVRAADEKLFF. In DNA, the CDR3 is TGTGCCAGTAGTCCCGTTCGGGCAGCGGATGAAAAACTGTTTTTT.

The table lists this clone with a count of one. This chain uses TRBV10-3 with TRBJ2-2; 9 bases align to TRBD1. The CDR3 runs 15 residues. Germline loops: CDR1 ENHRY, CDR2 SYGVKD. With 7 bases clipped from V and 6 bases from J, the junction kept 9 bases outside the gene matches. This chain's CDR3 is CAITGTGRLAGELFF. CDR3 coding DNA: TGTGCCATCACTGGGACAGGGAGGTTAGCCGGGGAGCTGTTTTTT.

V and J are TRBV30 and TRBJ1-2; D not certain. The CDR3 is 14 amino acids. From germline, CDR1 is GTSNPN and CDR2 SVGIG (reference sequence). Trimming shortened V by 3 bases and J by 3 bases, and 14 bases separated the two germline ends. DNA of the CDR3: TGTGCCTGGAGCACGGCAGCTAGATACTATGGCTACACCTTC. This gives the protein CAWSTAARYYGYTF.

CDR3: CASSYGGQGFQPQHF. DNA of the CDR3: TGTGCCAGCAGTTACGGAGGACAGGGTTTTCAGCCCCAGCATTTT. The rearrangement uses TRBV6-6 and TRBJ1-5, with 8 positions matching TRBD1. After removal of 2 bases from V and 6 bases from J, the junction contained 6 bases not matched to a gene. The CDR3 loop spans 15 amino acids. Germline assignment: CDR1 MNHNY and CDR2 SVGAGI (reference sequence).

The V call is TRBV6-1, the J call TRBJ1-3, with D possibly TRBD1 on 6 matching bases. CDR3 size: 16 residues. V was cut by 0 bases and J by 1 base, with 10 bases left in between. CDR1 and CDR2 from the germline V gene are MNHNS and SASEGT. In nucleotides, the CDR3 is TGTGCCAGCAGTGAAGCACTAAGGGGGTCTGGAAACACCATATATTTT. Translation: CASSEALRGSGNTIYF.

The chain carries TRBV13 and TRBJ2-1; D perhaps matches TRBD2 (6 bases). This CDR3 is 12 amino acids long. Germline V gene sequence: CDR1 PRHDT, CDR2 FYEKMQ (reference sequence). V was trimmed by 5 bases and J by 10 bases, leaving 12 bases between them. The CDR3 DNA reads as TGTGCCAGCAGCATCGGGAGACGCGAGCAGTTCTTC. It yields the protein CASSIGRREQFF.

This clone came up once. V gene TRBV10-1 combines with J gene TRBJ1-4, with a possible D match to TRBD1 (5 bases). CDR1 and CDR2 from the germline V gene are WNHNN and SYGVQD (reference sequence). V gave up 4 bases and J gave up 7 bases, with 16 bases separating them. The CDR3 sequence is 15 residues long. The CDR3 DNA reads as TGCGCCAGCAGTGTGGGGGGGGTCTTCAGTGAAAAACTGTTTTTT. Its protein is CASSVGGVFSEKLFF.

The gene calls are TRBV7-8 and TRBJ2-7; possibly TRBD2 for D (7 bases). The V and J ends lost 4 bases and 4 bases respectively, with 20 bases between them. From germline, CDR1 is SGHVS and CDR2 FQNEAQ. CDR3 size: 16 residues. CDR3 sequence reads: CASSSPWGGLSYEQYF. CDR3 nucleotides: TGTGCCAGCAGCTCCCCCTGGGGGGGGCTGTCATACGAGCAGTACTTC.

In its sample, this clone was seen once. This rearrangement joins TRBV9 to TRBJ2-7; 9 positions agree with TRBD1. The junction had 5 bases not matched to a gene; V was cut back by 4 bases and J by 3 bases. The CDR3 runs to 14 residues. The germline gives CDR1 SGDLS, CDR2 YYNGEE. The CDR3 loop reads CASSYGTGHYEQYF. Here the CDR3 DNA reads TGTGCCAGCAGCTATGGGACAGGGCACTACGAGCAGTACTTC.